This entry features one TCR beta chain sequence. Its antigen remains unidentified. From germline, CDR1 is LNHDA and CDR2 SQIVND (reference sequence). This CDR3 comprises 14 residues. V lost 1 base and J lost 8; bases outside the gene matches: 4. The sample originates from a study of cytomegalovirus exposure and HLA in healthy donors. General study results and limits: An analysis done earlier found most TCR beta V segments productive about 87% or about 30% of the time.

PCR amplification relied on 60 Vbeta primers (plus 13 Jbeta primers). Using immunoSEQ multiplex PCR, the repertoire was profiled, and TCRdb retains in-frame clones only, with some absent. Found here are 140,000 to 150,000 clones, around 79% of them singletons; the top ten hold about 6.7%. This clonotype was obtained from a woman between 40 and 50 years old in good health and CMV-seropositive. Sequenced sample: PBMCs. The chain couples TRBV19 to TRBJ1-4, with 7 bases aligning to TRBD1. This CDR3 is CASSIATTGEKLFF. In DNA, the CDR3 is TGTGCCAGTAGTATAGCGACGACAGGGGAAAAACTGTTTTTT.